This entry describes one T cell receptor (beta chain). Its recognized antigen is unknown. Base qualities are missing; no much larger clone stands one base away. These data are taken from a study of cytomegalovirus exposure and HLA in healthy donors (dated by TCRdb to about 2017). Some background on the complete study: According to an earlier analysis of around 600 of the donors, 150 million to 200 million T cells yielded approximately 120 million unique TCR beta sequences and around 280 Gb of sequence data. An early release covering some 640 HLA-typed donors comprised about 300 gigabases of sequencing data and tens of millions of unique TCR sequences. The genetic ancestry cluster associated with self-reported Caucasian donors included about four fifths of the 300 to 400 genotyped donors. The study was designed to test whether signatures of past pathogen exposure could be identified by cataloging public T cell receptors. The T cell repertoires of 666 subjects were profiled by immunosequencing and related to cytomegalovirus serostatus. A separate validation cohort of 90 to 150 different subjects was used in addition to the roughly 700-subject first cohort. To predict cytomegalovirus infection status, the study brought together high-throughput TCR immunosequencing, statistical association of individual TCRs with disease status, and machine learning. To study patterns of TCR occurrence, a later analysis re-analyzed previously published TCR beta repertoires from around 660 donors and added high-resolution HLA genotyping. The later analysis used no new phenotypic data to find candidate immune exposures, relying instead on TCR beta sequences and their occurrence across donors. In an earlier analysis of 587 of the donors, high-throughput TCR beta sequencing was used to judge whether each TCR beta V gene segment behaved as functional or pseudogenic. Donor age, sex, ethnicity and CMV serostatus were compiled alongside the repertoire data. In a later genetic analysis, genome-wide SNP genotypes for about 65% of the 666 donors were used, and that subset was treated as a discovery cohort. All discovery cohort repertoires had been generated using a single sequencing platform. HLA typing included class I and class II loci at four-digit resolution. Typing coverage differed by locus: A, B, C, DRB1 and DQB1 were typed in roughly 620-640 donors, DQA1 in 522, DPA1 in around 580, and DPB1 in about 450. Five DR-DQ haplotypes were handled as single units for association and clustering because linkage in the cohort was strong. Among around 400 genotyped donors of the cohort, an average of around 240,000 unique TCR beta nucleotide sequences were sequenced per donor, about a sixth of them non-productive.

In total, 666 healthy bone marrow donors made up the cohort. At the time of sampling, every cohort member was nominally healthy, though immune exposures that went unrecorded were likely present. The donor was CMV seropositive and was included in the group of approximately 310 seropositive cohort members. Each donor provided a peripheral blood sample, and peripheral blood mononuclear cells were used for TCR beta sequencing. Genomic DNA was extracted from the blood cell samples with the Qiagen DNeasy Blood Extraction Kit. The CDR3 runs 14 residues from the cysteine to the phenylalanine. Only the CDR3 portion is preserved as DNA: 42 bases, with reading frame beginning at the first base. Deletion took 2 bases off V and 5 bases off J, with a span of 12 bases between the germline ends. The germline V gene encodes CDR1 MNHEY and CDR2 SVGAGI. The protocol used for the library was the immunoSEQ multiplex PCR assay. For the multiplex PCR, a mixture combining 60 forward primers for TCR Vbeta segments and 13 reverse primers for TCR Jbeta segments was used. The CDR3 region of rearranged TCR beta genes was amplified from genomic DNA with a multiplex PCR assay. On the Illumina HiSeq System, the amplified TCR beta libraries were sequenced as 87-base-pair reads. Processing in the source paper ran as follows. A later analysis counted 65 million to 90 million unique TCR beta chains across the 550 to 800 repertoires, and around 9.9 million of these chains were shared by at least two donors. Raw reads were error-corrected and collapsed into unique sequences by a nearest-neighbor algorithm in which closely related sequences were merged to remove PCR and sequencing errors. V, D and J gene segments were assigned by aligning CDR3 sequences to IMGT reference sequences. For a sequence to be retained, at least a six-nucleotide match to both a V gene segment and a J gene segment was required. A rearrangement counted as productive if the CDR3 had no stop codons and remained in frame with V and J, and every other rearrangement counted as non-productive. Following IMGT convention, CDR3 was defined as the stretch from the second conserved V-encoded cysteine to the conserved J-encoded phenylalanine. The earlier analysis of approximately 500 of the donors excluded sequences that lacked an unambiguous match to a single V gene segment. In an earlier analysis of approximately 590 of the donors, V segments were called functional above 56.7% productive rearrangements and were called segregating when the between-donor standard deviation exceeded 5%. A statistical classification framework was built to diagnose cytomegalovirus status from the catalog of TCR beta chain sequences. V and J gene assignment, in a later analysis, came from comparing TCR nucleotide sequences with IMGT/GENE-DB human TR gene sequences. The TCRdist pipeline was used in a later analysis to assign CDR3 sequences and most-parsimonious VDJ recombination scenarios. In a later analysis, each TCR beta chain was defined by its CDR3 amino acid sequence together with its V-gene family, and reads without a unique V-gene family were excluded. As a way to deal with suspected cross-contamination and a sequencing artifact, a later analysis dropped approximately 570 nucleotide sequences that were highly shared and had low generation probability. In a later analysis, a clonal expansion index was calculated for each public chain from normalized within-repertoire ranks of inferred template counts. Generation probabilities in a later analysis came from a VDJ recombination model fitted to out-of-frame rearrangements, and those results were checked against IGoR. A later analysis scored TCR-TCR, TCR-HLA and TCR-CMV co-occurrence with hypergeometric tests, applying a repertoire-size bias correction to TCR pairs. In a later analysis, false discovery rates were estimated by permuting HLA or CMV assignments 20 times. In a later analysis, co-occurring TCRs were grouped using DBSCAN, with TCRdist sequence similarity added in when clustering inside HLA-allele-positive subsets. For co-occurrence clustering, repertoires with fewer than 30,000 or more than 120,000 public chains were excluded, along with four or five repertoires with anomalous nucleotide sharing. The source is immuneACCESS, and TCRdb retained only in-frame sequences with V and J called. Part of the clones is not carried over; for the studies checked, unresolved V genes explain less than half of this, and the remainder is unexplained. V and J calls and clone size follow that table, whereas D and trimming were derived from the DNA. The sample has some 150,000 clones on record, almost 85% of them singletons. The ten largest clones represent about 3.2% of the sample.

The research as a whole found: Specific HLA alleles were associated with 15,000 to 20,000 TCR beta sequences at a false discovery rate of 0.05 in a later analysis. Because the 87-base-pair reads could not distinguish some IMGT-functional V segments, including TRBV6-2 and TRBV6-3, those segments were excluded. CMV serostatus was the only immune exposure information available for the cohort. A group of highly shared sequence variants was considered likely to be a technical artifact of the sequencing pipeline. A further reported finding was that TCR beta sequences accurately predicted the HLA-A and HLA-B alleles for most subjects in the first cohort. The study listed approximately 150 TCR beta chains as associated with cytomegalovirus. Linkage disequilibrium might explain the correlated functional status among segregating V segments, but an unknown experimental factor could not be ruled out. A few of the identified cytomegalovirus-associated TCR beta chains were confirmed in vitro to be specific for cytomegalovirus antigens. A later analysis found that HLA-associated TCR beta chains were more clonally expanded and had lower generation probabilities than equally common non-associated chains. The classifier was reported to diagnose cytomegalovirus status with high specificity and sensitivity in both the original and validation cohorts. A later analysis found that TCR association rates varied across HLA loci, with DRB1 alleles showing the most associated TCRs and HLA-C alleles the fewest. A later genetic analysis reported fewer N-insertions in productive TCRs among donors in an Asian-associated ancestry cluster than the roughly 700-donor mean. Several of the top co-occurrence clusters appeared to be linked to parvovirus B19, influenza, CMV and Epstein-Barr virus, according to a later analysis. Because some donors lacked HLA typing at each locus, the association tests relied only on the typed subset. Most TCR sequences were observed very rarely across donors, whereas some public TCRs were present in many individuals. An association between a missense DCLRE1C variant and V-gene and J-gene trimming of TCR beta chains was found in a later genetic analysis and replicated in an independent cohort. Assigning TCR associations to individual alleles was difficult when HLA alleles, especially DR and DQ, strongly co-occurred. Sequencing depth was assumed to be roughly uniform across donors in the presence/absence analyses, though that assumption may not hold. In a later analysis, most CMV-associated TCR beta chains were found to appear HLA-restricted, with HLA associations seemingly driven largely by CMV exposure. Broadly in line with IMGT annotations, most TCR beta V segments showed up in productive rearrangements about 87% or about 30% of the time in an earlier analysis of around 600 of the donors. It was suggested by the authors that the approach could potentially be generalized to other disease states and immunological phenotypes. The earlier analysis of 587 of the donors excluded some 15 rarely observed V segments, including chromosome 9 orphons, because counts were too low. Only TCR beta chains were sequenced in this cohort, and the absence of alpha or paired-chain data limited detectable features.

This sequence uses TRBV6-5 and TRBJ1-1; confidence is insufficient to name the D gene. The receptor's source is a man younger than 35 in good health and CMV-seropositive. The specimen sequenced was PBMCs. The CDR3 region has the sequence CASSYGPKETEAFF. The DNA is TGTGCCAGCAGTTACGGCCCCAAAGAAACTGAAGCTTTCTTT.